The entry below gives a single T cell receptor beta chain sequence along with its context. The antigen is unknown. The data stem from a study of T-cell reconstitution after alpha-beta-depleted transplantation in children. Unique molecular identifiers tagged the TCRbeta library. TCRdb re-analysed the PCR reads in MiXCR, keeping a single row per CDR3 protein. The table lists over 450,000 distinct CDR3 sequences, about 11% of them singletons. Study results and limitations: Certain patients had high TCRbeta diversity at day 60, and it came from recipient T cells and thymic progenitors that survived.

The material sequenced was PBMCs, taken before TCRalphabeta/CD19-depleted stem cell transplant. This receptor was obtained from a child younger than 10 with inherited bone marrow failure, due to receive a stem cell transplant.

CDR3 amino acids: CASSHLGTGDNEQFF. For the CDR3, the DNA is TGCGCCAGCAGCCACCTTGGGACAGGTGATAATGAGCAGTTCTTC. The rearrangement links TRBV4-3 to TRBJ2-1; 8 bases match TRBD1. Unmatched junction bases numbered 8, after V lost 3 bases and J lost 7 bases. CDR1 is LGHNA and CDR2 is YSLEER in the germline V gene. The CDR3 contains 15 residues.